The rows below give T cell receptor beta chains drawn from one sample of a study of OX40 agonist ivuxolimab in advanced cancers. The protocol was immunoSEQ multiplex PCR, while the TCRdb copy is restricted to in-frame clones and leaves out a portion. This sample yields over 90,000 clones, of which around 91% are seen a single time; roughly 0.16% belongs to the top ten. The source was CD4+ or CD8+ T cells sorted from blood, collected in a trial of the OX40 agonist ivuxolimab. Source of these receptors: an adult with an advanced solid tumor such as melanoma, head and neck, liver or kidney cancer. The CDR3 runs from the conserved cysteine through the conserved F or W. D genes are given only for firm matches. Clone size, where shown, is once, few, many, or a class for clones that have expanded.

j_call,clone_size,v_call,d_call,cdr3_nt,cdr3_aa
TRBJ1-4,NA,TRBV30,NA,TGTGCCTGGAGTGTACTTGGGAGTGAAAAACTGTTTTTT,CAWSVLGSEKLFF
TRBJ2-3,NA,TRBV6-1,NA,TGTGCCAGCAGTGAAGGTTGGAGAGACAGCACAGATACGCAGTATTTT,CASSEGWRDSTDTQYF
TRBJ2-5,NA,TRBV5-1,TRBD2,TGCGCCAGCAGCTCCGGGGGGGTGGAGACCCAGTACTTC,CASSSGGVETQYF
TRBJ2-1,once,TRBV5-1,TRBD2,TGCGCCAGCAGCCCGGGACTAGAGGTTTACAATGAGCAGTTCTTC,CASSPGLEVYNEQFF
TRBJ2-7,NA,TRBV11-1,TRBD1,TGTGCCAGCAGCCGGACAGGGTCCTACGAGCAGTACTTC,CASSRTGSYEQYF
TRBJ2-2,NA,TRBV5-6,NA,TGTGCCAGCAGCTCCCCGGGCCACGGGGAGCTGTTTTTT,CASSSPGHGELFF
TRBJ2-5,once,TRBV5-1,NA,TGCGCCAGCAGCTTACCATCCCAAGAGACCCAGTACTTC,CASSLPSQETQYF
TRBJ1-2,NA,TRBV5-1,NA,TGCGCCAGCAGCTACCAGGGCGGTCGCTATGGCTACACCTTC,CASSYQGGRYGYTF
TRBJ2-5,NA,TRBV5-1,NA,TGCGCCAGCAGTCCGACAGGACGAGAGACCCAGTACTTC,CASSPTGRETQYF
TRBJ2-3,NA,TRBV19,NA,TGTGCCAGTAGTAGACAGGGTGGGAGGACAGATACGCAGTATTTT,CASSRQGGRTDTQYF
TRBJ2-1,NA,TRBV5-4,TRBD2,TGTGCCAGCAGCTCGGGAGGTACTTCCTACAATGAGCAGTTCTTC,CASSSGGTSYNEQFF
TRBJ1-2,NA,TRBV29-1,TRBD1,TGCAGCGGAACAGGGGAAATTGGCTACACCTTC,CSGTGEIGYTF
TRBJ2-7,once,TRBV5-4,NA,TGTGCCAGCAGCTTGCGACAGGCCGGTTTATTTTACGAGCAGTACTTC,CASSLRQAGLFYEQYF
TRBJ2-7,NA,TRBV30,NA,TGTGCCTGGAAATCGAGGGGACCGTCCTCCTACGAGCAGTACTTC,CAWKSRGPSSYEQYF
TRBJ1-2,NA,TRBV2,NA,TGTGCCAGCAGTGAATTGCGGGGATATGGCTACACCTTC,CASSELRGYGYTF
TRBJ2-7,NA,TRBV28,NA,TGTGCCAGCACCTGGGGGGACAGACACTACGAGCAGTACTTC,CASTWGDRHYEQYF
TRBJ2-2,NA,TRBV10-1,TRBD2,TGCGCCAGCGGTCGGACTAGAGCGGGCGGGGAGCTGTTTTTT,CASGRTRAGGELFF
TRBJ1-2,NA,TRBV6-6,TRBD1,TGTGCCAGCAGTTACAGAGACAGGGTCCATGGCTACACCTTC,CASSYRDRVHGYTF
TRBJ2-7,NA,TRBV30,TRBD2,TGTGCCTGGAGCCGAGGGCTAGCGGGGGACGAGCAGTACTTC,CAWSRGLAGDEQYF
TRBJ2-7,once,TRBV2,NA,TGTGCCAGCAGTGAAGTTTTGACTTCTTACGAGCAGTACTTC,CASSEVLTSYEQYF
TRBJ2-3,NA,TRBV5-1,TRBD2,TGCGCCAGCAGCTTGGGAGTCGGGACTAGAGCAGATACGCAGTATTTT,CASSLGVGTRADTQYF
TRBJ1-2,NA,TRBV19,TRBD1,TGTGCCAGTAGTAGGAACAGGGGGAACTATGGCTACACCTTC,CASSRNRGNYGYTF
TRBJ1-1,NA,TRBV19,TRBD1,TGTGCCAGTAGTGGACCAGGGGGCGCGAGGACTGAAGCTTTCTTT,CASSGPGGARTEAFF
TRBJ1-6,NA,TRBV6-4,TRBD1,TGTGCCAGCAGTGCCGACCAGGGGGGGGCCCTCCACTTT,CASSADQGGALHF
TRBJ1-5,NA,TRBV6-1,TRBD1,TGTGCCAGCAGTGAATTGACAGGGGTCAATCAGCCCCAGCATTTT,CASSELTGVNQPQHF
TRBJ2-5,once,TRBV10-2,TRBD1,TGCGCCAGCAGAGGGACAGCATACCCAGAGACCCAGTACTTC,CASRGTAYPETQYF
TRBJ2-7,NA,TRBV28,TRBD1,TGTGCCAGCAGTTTATCGTATAAGCGTAACAGGGGGCCTGCTCCCTACGAGCAGTACTTC,CASSLSYKRNRGPAPYEQYF
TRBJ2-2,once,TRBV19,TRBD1,TGTGCCAGTAGTCCCTTTACAGGGGTCGACGGGGAGCTGTTTTTT,CASSPFTGVDGELFF
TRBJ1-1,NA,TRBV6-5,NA,TGTGCCAGCAGTTATATTCGGGGACCTCCGGGTACTGAAGCTTTCTTT,CASSYIRGPPGTEAFF
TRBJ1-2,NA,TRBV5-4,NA,TGTGCCAGCAGCTTAAGACAGCCTACCTTCTATGGCTACACCTTC,CASSLRQPTFYGYTF
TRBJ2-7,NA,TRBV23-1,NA,TGCGCCAGCGGAGGACTGAAAACCTACGAGCAGTACTTC,CASGGLKTYEQYF
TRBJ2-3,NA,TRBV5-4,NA,TGTGCCAGCAGCTTCCCGAGCACAGATACGCAGTATTTT,CASSFPSTDTQYF
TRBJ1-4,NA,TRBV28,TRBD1,TGTGCCAGCAGTTCGTACCCGGGACAGGGTAATGAAAAACTGTTTTTT,CASSSYPGQGNEKLFF
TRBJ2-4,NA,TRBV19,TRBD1,TGTGCCAGTAGTATCCTCCGGGACAGCAAAAACATTCAGTACTTC,CASSILRDSKNIQYF
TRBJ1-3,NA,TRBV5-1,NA,TGCGCCAGCAGATATAGGAGCTCTGGAAACACCATATATTTT,CASRYRSSGNTIYF
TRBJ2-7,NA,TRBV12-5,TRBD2,TGTGCTAGTGGTTTGTGGGCAGCGGGGGCCCCCTACGAGCAGTACTTC,CASGLWAAGAPYEQYF
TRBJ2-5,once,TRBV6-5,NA,TGTGCCAGCAGGACCGGGAGAGGCCCCCACGAGACCCAGTACTTC,CASRTGRGPHETQYF
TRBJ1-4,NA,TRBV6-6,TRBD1,TGTGCCAGCAGTACCACAGGGGGCGGAGGTGAAAAACTGTTTTTT,CASSTTGGGGEKLFF
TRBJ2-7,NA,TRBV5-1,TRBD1,TGCGCCAGCAGCCCGGGACAGGGATCCGAGCAGTACTTC,CASSPGQGSEQYF
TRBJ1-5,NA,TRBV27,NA,TGTGCCAGCAGGTCAGGGAATCAGCCCCAGCATTTT,CASRSGNQPQHF
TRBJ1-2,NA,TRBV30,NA,TGTGCCTGGAGGAGGGGGACCTACACCTTC,CAWRRGTYTF
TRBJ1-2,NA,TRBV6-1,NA,TGTGCCAGCAGTGTGAAAGGGGAAGGCTACACCTTC,CASSVKGEGYTF